This T cell receptor (beta chain) appears in the sequencing data of a study of T-cell reconstitution after alpha-beta-depleted transplantation in children. Study conclusions and caveats: The origin of high day-60 TCRbeta diversity in some patients lay in surviving recipient T cells and thymic progenitors. It was newly produced T cells that mostly accounted for T-cell counts and diversity one year after transplant. At around two months after transplant, the alpha-beta T cells were reportedly derived from several hundred expanded clones that came from non-depleted graft cells.

As it was prepared, the TCRbeta library received unique molecular identifiers. Each CDR3 protein is one row after TCRdb ran MiXCR on the PCR reads. The data contain 490,000 or so distinct CDR3 sequences, more than 9% of them singletons. The CDR3 spans 14 residues. From germline, CDR1 is MNHEY and CDR2 SMNVEV (reference sequence). V was clipped by 5 bases and J by 2 bases, with 13 bases between them. There are many counts of this clonotype. Its target is not known. The chain combines TRBV27 with TRBJ2-7; D gene uncertain. The TCR sequence derives from a child aged 2 to 10 with inherited bone marrow failure, due to receive a stem cell transplant. Source: PBMCs, taken before TCRalphabeta/CD19-depleted stem cell transplant. CDR3 amino acids: CASSPNYIPYEQYF. CDR3 sequence (DNA): TGTGCCAGCAGTCCAAACTATATACCCTACGAGCAGTACTTC.